The present entry profiles one TCR beta chain with its context. This record belongs to a study of blood T cell repertoires in COVID-19. Study context: T cells, B-cell-depleted T cells, or PBMCs supplied cDNA or gDNA.

Deletions cut 8 bases from V and 5 bases from J, with 15 bases between. Germline V lookup: CDR1 GTSNPN, CDR2 SVGIG (reference sequence). The CDR3 has 12 amino acids. Here immunoSEQ multiplex PCR was the method, and the copy in TCRdb shows in-frame clones only, minus some. The profile covers under 350,000 clones, with around nine tenths appearing a single time and less than 2% taken by the ten largest. This TCR was recovered from a woman in her thirties or forties who had recovered from COVID-19. What was sequenced was PBMCs or T cells enriched from blood (not recorded which). The J gene is TRBJ1-2, the V gene TRBV30; D is uncertain. CDR3 amino acids: CALERRGYGYTF. The CDR3 DNA reads TGTGCCCTAGAACGTAGAGGTTATGGCTACACCTTC. The whole variable domain, remainder taken from reference TRBV30 and TRBJ1-2, is SQTIHQWPATLVQPVGSPLSLECTVEGTSNPNLYWYRQAAGRGLQLLFYSVGIGQISSEVPQNLSASRPQDRQFILSSKKLLLSDSGFYLCALERRGYGYTFGSGTRLTVV.